The clone carrying this TCR beta chain was detected once. The assay was immunoSEQ multiplex PCR, and TCRdb's table has in-frame clones only and misses some. The data hold about 88,000 clones, with roughly 83% observed a single time. V gave up 6 bases and J gave up 6 bases; unmatched junction bases: 6. Germline V gives CDR1 SGHAT, CDR2 FQNNGV. The CDR3 length is 13 residues. The data derive from a study of cytomegalovirus exposure and HLA in healthy donors. Donors were drawn from the approximately 120-subject validation cohort, separate from the roughly 610-subject first cohort. The gene calls are TRBV11-2 and TRBJ1-1, with 8 bases aligning to TRBD1. The material sequenced was PBMCs. The clonotype was recovered from a young woman in good health and CMV-seropositive. CDR3 nucleotides: TGTGCCAGCAGTCAGGACAGGGCGGCTGAAGCTTTCTTT. This sequence encodes CASSQDRAAEAFF.